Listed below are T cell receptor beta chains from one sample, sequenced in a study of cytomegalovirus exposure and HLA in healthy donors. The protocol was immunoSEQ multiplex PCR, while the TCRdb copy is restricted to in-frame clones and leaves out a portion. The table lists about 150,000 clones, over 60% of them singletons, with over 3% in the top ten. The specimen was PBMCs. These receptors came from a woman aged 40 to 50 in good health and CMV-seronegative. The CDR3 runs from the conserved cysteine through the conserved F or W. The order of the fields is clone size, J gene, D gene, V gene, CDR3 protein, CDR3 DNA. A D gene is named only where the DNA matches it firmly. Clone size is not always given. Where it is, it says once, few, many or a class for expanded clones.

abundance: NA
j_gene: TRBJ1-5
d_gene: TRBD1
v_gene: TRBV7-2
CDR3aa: CASSSFIRDRSNQPQHF
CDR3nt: TGTGCCAGCAGCTCTTTTATTAGGGACAGAAGCAATCAGCCCCAGCATTTT

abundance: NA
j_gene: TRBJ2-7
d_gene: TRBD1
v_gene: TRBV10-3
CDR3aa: CAISAGPGTGSPEQYF
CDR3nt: TGTGCCATCAGTGCGGGGCCCGGGACAGGGAGCCCCGAGCAGTACTTC

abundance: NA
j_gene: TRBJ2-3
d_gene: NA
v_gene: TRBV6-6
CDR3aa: CASTPRGGATDTQYF
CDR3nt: TGTGCCAGCACTCCTAGAGGAGGGGCTACAGATACGCAGTATTTT

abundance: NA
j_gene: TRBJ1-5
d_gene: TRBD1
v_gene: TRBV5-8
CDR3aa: CASSLATGEHQPQHF
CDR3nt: TGTGCCAGCAGCTTGGCAACAGGGGAGCATCAGCCCCAGCATTTT

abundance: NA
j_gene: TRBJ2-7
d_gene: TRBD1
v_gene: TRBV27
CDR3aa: CASKDRGPRYEQYF
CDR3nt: TGTGCCAGCAAGGACAGGGGGCCCCGCTACGAGCAGTACTTC

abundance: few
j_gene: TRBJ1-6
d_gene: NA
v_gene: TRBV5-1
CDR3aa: CASSWGLQGIRDSPLHF
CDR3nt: TGCGCCAGCAGCTGGGGCCTGCAGGGGATCAGGGACTCACCCCTCCACTTT

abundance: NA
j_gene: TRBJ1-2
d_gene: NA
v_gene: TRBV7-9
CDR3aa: CASSLWSHQYIDYGYTF
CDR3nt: TGTGCCAGCAGCTTGTGGAGCCACCAATATATCGACTATGGCTACACCTTC

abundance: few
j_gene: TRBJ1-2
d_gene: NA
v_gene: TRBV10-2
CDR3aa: CASGLGGANYGYTF
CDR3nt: TGCGCCAGCGGGCTGGGGGGAGCTAACTATGGCTACACCTTC

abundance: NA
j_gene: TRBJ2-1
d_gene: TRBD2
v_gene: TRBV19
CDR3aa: CASSMGTSGRSYNEQFF
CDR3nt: TGTGCCAGTAGTATGGGGACTAGCGGGAGATCCTACAATGAGCAGTTCTTC

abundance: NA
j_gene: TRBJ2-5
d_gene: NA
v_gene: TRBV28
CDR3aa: CASSFAETQYF
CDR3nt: TGTGCCAGCAGTTTCGCGGAGACCCAGTACTTC

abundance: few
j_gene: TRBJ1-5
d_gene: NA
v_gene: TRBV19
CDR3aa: CASKSLGAYSNQPQHF
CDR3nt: TGTGCCAGCAAAAGTCTCGGTGCGTATAGCAATCAGCCCCAGCATTTT

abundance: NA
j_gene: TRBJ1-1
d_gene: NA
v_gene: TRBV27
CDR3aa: CASIGSFNTEAFF
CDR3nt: TGTGCCAGCATAGGGAGCTTCAACACTGAAGCTTTCTTT

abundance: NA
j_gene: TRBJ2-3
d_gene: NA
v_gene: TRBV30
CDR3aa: CAWRSYTDTQYF
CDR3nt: TGTGCCTGGAGGTCCTACACAGATACGCAGTATTTT

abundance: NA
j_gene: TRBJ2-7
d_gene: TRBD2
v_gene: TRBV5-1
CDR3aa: CASSLAWRGAFEQYF
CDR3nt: TGCGCCAGCAGCCTAGCGTGGCGGGGGGCTTTCGAGCAGTACTTC

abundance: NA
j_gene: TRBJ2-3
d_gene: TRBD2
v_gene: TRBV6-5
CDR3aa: CASNLSGRSADTQYF
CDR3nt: TGTGCCAGCAACCTTAGCGGGAGATCGGCAGATACGCAGTATTTT

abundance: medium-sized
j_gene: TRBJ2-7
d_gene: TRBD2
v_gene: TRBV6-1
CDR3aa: CASSETSGSSYEQYF
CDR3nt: TGTGCCAGCAGTGAGACTAGCGGGAGCTCCTACGAGCAGTACTTC

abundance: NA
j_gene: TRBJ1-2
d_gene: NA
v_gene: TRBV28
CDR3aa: CASSTPQGKADYTF
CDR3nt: TGTGCCAGCAGCACCCCCCAGGGTAAGGCGGACTACACCTTC

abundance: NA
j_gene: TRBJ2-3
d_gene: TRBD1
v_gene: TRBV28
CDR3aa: CASKTGTGGDHTQYF
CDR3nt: TGTGCCAGCAAAACCGGGACAGGGGGCGACCATACGCAGTATTTT

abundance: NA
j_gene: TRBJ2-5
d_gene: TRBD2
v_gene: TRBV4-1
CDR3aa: CASSQVAGPQETQYF
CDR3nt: TGCGCCAGCAGCCAAGTAGCGGGGCCCCAAGAGACCCAGTACTTC

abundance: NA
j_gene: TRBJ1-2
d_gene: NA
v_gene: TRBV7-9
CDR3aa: CASSLQGSYGYTF
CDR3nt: TGTGCCAGCAGCTTACAGGGTAGCTATGGCTACACCTTC

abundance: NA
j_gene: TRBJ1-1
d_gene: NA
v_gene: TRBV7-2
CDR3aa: CASSFGGNTEAFF
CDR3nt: TGTGCCAGCAGCTTCGGGGGGAACACTGAAGCTTTCTTT

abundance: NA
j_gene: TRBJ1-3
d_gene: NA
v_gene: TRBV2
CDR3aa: CASSGIRGSSGNTIYF
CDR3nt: TGTGCCAGCAGTGGGATAAGGGGGAGCTCTGGAAACACCATATATTTT

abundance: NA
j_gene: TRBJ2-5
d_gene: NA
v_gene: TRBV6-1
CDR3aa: CASRAVKGETQYF
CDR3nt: TGTGCCAGCAGGGCCGTCAAGGGGGAGACCCAGTACTTC

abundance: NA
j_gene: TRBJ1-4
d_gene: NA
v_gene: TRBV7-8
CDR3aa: CASSLTGDKLFF
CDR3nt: TGTGCCAGCAGCTTAACGGGGGACAAACTGTTTTTT

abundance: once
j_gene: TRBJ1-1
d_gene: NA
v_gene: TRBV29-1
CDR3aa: CSVFIRQANTEAFF
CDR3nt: TGCAGCGTTTTTATACGACAGGCTAACACTGAAGCTTTCTTT

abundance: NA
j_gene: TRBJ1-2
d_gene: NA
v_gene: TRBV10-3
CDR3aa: CATRGGGTSYTF
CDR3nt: TGTGCCACGAGGGGAGGGGGGACTAGCTACACCTTC

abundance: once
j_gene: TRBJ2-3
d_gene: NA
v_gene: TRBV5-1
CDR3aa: CASSQRTGFSADTQYF
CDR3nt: TGCGCCAGCAGCCAGAGAACAGGGTTCAGCGCAGATACGCAGTATTTT

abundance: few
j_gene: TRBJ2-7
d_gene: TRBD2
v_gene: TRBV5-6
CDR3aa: CASSFGGVSYEQYF
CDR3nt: TGTGCCAGCAGCTTCGGGGGGGTCTCCTACGAGCAGTACTTC

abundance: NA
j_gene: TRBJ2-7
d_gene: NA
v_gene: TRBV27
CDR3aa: CASSLTSSYEQYF
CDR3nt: TGTGCCAGCAGTTTAACGAGCTCCTACGAGCAGTACTTC

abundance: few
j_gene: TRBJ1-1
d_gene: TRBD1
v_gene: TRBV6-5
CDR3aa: CASHRGLLNTEAFF
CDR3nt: TGTGCCAGCCACAGGGGACTTCTTAACACTGAAGCTTTCTTT

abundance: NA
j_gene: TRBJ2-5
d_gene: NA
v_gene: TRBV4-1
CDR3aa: CASSPGRGLETQYF
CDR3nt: TGCGCCAGCAGCCCCGGCAGGGGTTTAGAGACCCAGTACTTC